The clone carrying this T cell receptor (beta chain) appeared once. A read error may account for a junction end that differs from germline. This sample is drawn from a study of shared clonotypes between healthy human individuals. The CDR3 consists of 13 residues. Looked up from germline, CDR1 is MNHEY and CDR2 is SMNVEV (reference sequence). TCRdb's copy holds only in-frame clones and misses some; the assay was immunoSEQ multiplex PCR. Of 2 million to 2.5 million clones detected, approximately 93% appear once; the ten largest clones hold under 0.45%. The V gene is TRBV27, the J gene TRBJ1-2; D is uncertain. Sample: naive CD4+ T cells from PBMCs. Sample subset: CD45RA+ positively selected. The source of this sequence is a man younger than 35 in good health. Some clones in this sample may be carry-over from other donors' samples. This CDR3 is CASSLSKGGRLAF. CDR3 DNA: TGTGCCAGCAGTTTATCGAAGGGCGGGCGGCTGGCCTTC.